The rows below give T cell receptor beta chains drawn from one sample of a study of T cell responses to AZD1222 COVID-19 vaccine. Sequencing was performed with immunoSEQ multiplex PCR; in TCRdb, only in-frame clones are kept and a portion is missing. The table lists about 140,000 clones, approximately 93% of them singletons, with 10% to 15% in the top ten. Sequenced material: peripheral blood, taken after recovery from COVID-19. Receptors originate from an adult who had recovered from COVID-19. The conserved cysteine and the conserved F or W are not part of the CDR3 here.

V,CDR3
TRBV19,ASSIGRLYEQY
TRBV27,ASSLAQTQPQH
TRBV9,ASSGPHGQVGEETQY
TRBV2,APYPSKITYNEQF
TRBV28,ASSFRGLHTEAF
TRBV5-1,ASSLVAGALGTDTQY
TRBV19,ASSRDRRQETQY
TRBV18,ASLAADTQY
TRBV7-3,ASSSQENTEAF
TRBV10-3,AISARGSGANVLT
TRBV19,ASSIVVANPEQF
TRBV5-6,ASSRRGTGGLEQY
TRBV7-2,ASSLEAGGRYEQF
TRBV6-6,ASSLARRSNQETQY
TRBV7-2,ASSLRGVTEAF
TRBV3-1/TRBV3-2,ASSQEGHRVGGYT
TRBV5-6,ASSPGTNTEAF
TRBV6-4,ASSDSTTDTQY
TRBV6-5,ASSWTNEKLF
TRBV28,ASARGTSSYNEQF
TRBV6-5,ASKSGFSYEQY
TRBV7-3,ASSSPELGYEQY